Listed here is a single TCR beta chain. Its specificity is unknown. Produced via immunoSEQ multiplex PCR; TCRdb's table is partial and in-frame only. The repertoire includes roughly 92,000 clones, 92% of them detected once, and 3.4% sits in the top ten. Trimming removed 3 bases at V and 5 bases at J, with 13 bases between. Per the germline V gene, CDR1 is MNHEY and CDR2 is SMNVEV (reference sequence). The CDR3 is made up of 14 amino acids. The data derive from a study of OX40 agonist ivuxolimab in advanced cancers. Study at large: Eligibility admitted prior anti-PD-1, anti-PD-L1 or anti-CTLA-4 therapy; 35% to 40% had some. Findings and caveats of the study: At 0.1 to 3.0 mg/kg, clonal expansion of CD4+ and CD8+ blood T cells had occurred by week 6.

This chain connects TRBV27 to TRBJ2-5, with D possibly matching TRBD1 (6 bases). The clonotype originates from an adult with an advanced solid tumor such as melanoma, head and neck, liver or kidney cancer. Sequencing used CD4+ or CD8+ T cells sorted from blood, obtained in a trial of the OX40 agonist ivuxolimab. The chain's CDR3 is CASSFRGLWETQYF. CDR3 in DNA: TGTGCCAGCAGTTTCAGGGGCCTTTGGGAGACCCAGTACTTC.